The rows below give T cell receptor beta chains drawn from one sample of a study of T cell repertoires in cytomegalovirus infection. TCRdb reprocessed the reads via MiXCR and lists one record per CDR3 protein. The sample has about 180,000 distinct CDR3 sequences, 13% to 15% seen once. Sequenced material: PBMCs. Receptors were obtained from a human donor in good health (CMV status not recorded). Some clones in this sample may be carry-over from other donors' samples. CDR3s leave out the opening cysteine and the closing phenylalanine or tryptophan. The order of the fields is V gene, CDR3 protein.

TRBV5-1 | ASSTGTSGLRPYEQY
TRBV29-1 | SVRLESATEQF
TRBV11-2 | ASSLEGGAGPSAF
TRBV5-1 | ASSLKRRGGADTGELF
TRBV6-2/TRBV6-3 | ASSAGPAPNTEAF
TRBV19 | ASRPTPPSSYEQY
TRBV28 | ASTPGGSQRIEAF
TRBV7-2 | ASSRGQGSSYTEQF
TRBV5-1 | ASSFQIQETQY
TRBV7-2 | ASSLLADNTEAF
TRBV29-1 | SVDRGQTGELF
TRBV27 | ASSLFPPTSSSYNEQF
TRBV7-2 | ASSLSRTVGKLF
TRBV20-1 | SARDDWITQY
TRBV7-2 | ASSTRRQMNTEAF
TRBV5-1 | ASSLWGQGRSIGRGYEQY
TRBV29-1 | SVEGSREAYNEQF
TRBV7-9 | ASSSIGQGSNQPQH
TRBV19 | ASSASGRAGGANVLT
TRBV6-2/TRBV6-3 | ASSSYKGLSYNEQF
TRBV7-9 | ASSQGGTRFPQY
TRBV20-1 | SATDMVSDIQY
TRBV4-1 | ASSQRTASYNEQF
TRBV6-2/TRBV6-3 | ASSYVGGYYEQY
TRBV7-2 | ASSLEGLNEQF
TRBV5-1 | ASSFGQGQETQY
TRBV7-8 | ASSEGVNSPLH
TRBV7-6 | ASSLADPITDTQY
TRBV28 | ASSLPRGAGTDTQY